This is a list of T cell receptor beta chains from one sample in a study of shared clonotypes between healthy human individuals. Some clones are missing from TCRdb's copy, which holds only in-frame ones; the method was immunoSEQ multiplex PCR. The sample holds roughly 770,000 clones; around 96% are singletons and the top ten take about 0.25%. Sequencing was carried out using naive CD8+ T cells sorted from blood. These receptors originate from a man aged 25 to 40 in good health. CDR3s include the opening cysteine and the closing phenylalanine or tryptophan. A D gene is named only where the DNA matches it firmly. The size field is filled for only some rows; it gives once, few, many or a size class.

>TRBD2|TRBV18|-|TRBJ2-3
TGTGCCAGCTCACCTTCCACTAGCGGGAGCACAGATACGCAGTATTTT
CASSPSTSGSTDTQYF
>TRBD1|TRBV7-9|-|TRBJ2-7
TGTGCCAGCAGCGGCACAGGGACAGGTAGCGAGCAGTACTTC
CASSGTGTGSEQYF
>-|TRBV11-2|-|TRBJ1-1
TGTGCCAGCAGCTTAGTGGGGGGACCGCGGAGGTACACTGAAGCTTTCTTT
CASSLVGGPRRYTEAFF
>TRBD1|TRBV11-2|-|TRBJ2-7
TGTGCCAGCAGCTTAGATACCAGGGGACAGGGGATCTACGAGCAGTACTTC
CASSLDTRGQGIYEQYF
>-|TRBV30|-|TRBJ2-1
TGTGCCTGGAGTGTACCCCTGCCGGAGCAGTTCTTC
CAWSVPLPEQFF
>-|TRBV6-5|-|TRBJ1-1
TGTGCCAGCAGTCAACGTCAGACTGGAAGCACTGAAGCTTTCTTT
CASSQRQTGSTEAFF
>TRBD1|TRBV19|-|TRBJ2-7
TGTGCCAGTAGTGTGACAGGGCTCTACGAGCAGTACTTC
CASSVTGLYEQYF
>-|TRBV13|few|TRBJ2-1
TGTGCCAGCAGCGCCGGCATAAAACTCAATGAGCAGTTCTTC
CASSAGIKLNEQFF
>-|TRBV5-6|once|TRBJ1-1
TGTGCCAGCAGCTACGATACAGGGTTTGAGGGGTTCGGCGCTGAAGCTTTCTTT
CASSYDTGFEGFGAEAFF
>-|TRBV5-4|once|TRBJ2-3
TGTGCCAGCAGGGGCCAAGCGGCTAGCACAGATACGCAGTATTTT
CASRGQAASTDTQYF
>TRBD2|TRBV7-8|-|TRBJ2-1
TGTGCCAGCAGCTTACCCCAAGGCGGAGCGGGAGTATACAATGAGCAGTTCTTC
CASSLPQGGAGVYNEQFF
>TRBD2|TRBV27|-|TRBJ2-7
TGTGCCAGTCGGATACGGGGGACTAGCGCGAGCTACGAGCAGTACTTC
CASRIRGTSASYEQYF
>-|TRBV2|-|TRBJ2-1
TGTGCCAGCAGTGAACTGGGGTACAATGAGCAGTTCTTC
CASSELGYNEQFF
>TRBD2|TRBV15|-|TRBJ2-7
TGTGCCACCAGCAGAGAATTAATCGGAGGGAGGGCATACGAGCAGTACTTC
CATSRELIGGRAYEQYF
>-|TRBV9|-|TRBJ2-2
TGTGCCAGCAGCGTAGTGAGCGGGGAGCTGTTTTTT
CASSVVSGELFF
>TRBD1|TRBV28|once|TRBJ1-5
TGTGCCAGCAGGGTCGGCAGGGGGGGTCGCAATCAGCCCCAGCATTTT
CASRVGRGGRNQPQHF
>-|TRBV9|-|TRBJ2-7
TGTGCCAGCAGCCCTCCAGAAGGCACCTACGAGCAGTACTTC
CASSPPEGTYEQYF
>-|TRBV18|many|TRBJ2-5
TGTGCCAGCTCACCAGAGTGGTCCCCCAAAGAGACCCAGTACTTC
CASSPEWSPKETQYF
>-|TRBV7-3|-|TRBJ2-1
TGTGCCAGCAGCTTCCAGGGTATGAATGAGCAGTTCTTC
CASSFQGMNEQFF
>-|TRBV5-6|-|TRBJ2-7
TGTGCCAGCAGCGCCCCATTAGTTATTGGAGAGCAGTACTTC
CASSAPLVIGEQYF
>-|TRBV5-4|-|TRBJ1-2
TGTGCCAGCACCGATGGGGGTATTGGTGGCTACACCTTC
CASTDGGIGGYTF
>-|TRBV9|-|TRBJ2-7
TGTGCCAGCAGCGTAGCCGTTAGTCCCGGAGAGAGTTCCTACGAGCAGTACTTC
CASSVAVSPGESSYEQYF
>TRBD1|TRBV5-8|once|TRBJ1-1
TGTGCCAGCAGCTTCTCAGACAGGGGGAACACTGAAGCTTTCTTT
CASSFSDRGNTEAFF
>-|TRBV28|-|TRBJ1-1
TGTGCCAGCAGTCCGACCCCGGGTATGAACACTGAAGCTTTCTTT
CASSPTPGMNTEAFF
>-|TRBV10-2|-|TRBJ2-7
TGCGCCAGCAGTGAGCCATGGGACGCCTCCTACGAGCAGTACTTC
CASSEPWDASYEQYF
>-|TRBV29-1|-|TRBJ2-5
TGCAGCGTTGGCGGTGGGGGGCGGAGAGAGACCCAGTACTTC
CSVGGGGRRETQYF
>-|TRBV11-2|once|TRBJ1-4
TGTGCCAGCAGCTTAGTATCGGCAGGGCGGGATGAAAAACTGTTTTTT
CASSLVSAGRDEKLFF
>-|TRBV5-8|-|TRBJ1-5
TGTGCCAGCAGCTTGGAGTGGACGGCGATGGCGCCCCAGCATTTT
CASSLEWTAMAPQHF
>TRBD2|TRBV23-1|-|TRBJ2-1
TGCGCCAGCAGTCAATCTTTACTAGCGGGAGGTCGAATCCTTTCCTACAATGAGCAGTTCTTC
CASSQSLLAGGRILSYNEQFF
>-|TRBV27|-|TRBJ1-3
TGTGCCAGCAGTATGGGACCCCCTGGAAACACCATATATTTT
CASSMGPPGNTIYF
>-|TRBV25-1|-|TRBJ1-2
TGTGCCAGCAGTGAAGGTTCGGGAGACAACTATGGCTACACCTTC
CASSEGSGDNYGYTF
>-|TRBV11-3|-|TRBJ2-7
TGTGCCAGCAGCTCCAGCGGTCATGGCTCCTACGAGCAGTACTTC
CASSSSGHGSYEQYF
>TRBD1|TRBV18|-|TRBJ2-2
TGTGCCAGCTCACCATACGACAGGGACCCGAACACCGGGGAGCTGTTTTTT
CASSPYDRDPNTGELFF
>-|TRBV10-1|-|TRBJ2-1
TGCGCCAGCAGTGAGAAGTGGGGGCGTAGGTCCTACAATGAGCAGTTCTTC
CASSEKWGRRSYNEQFF
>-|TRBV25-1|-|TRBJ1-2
TGTGCCACCTACGGGACCCCCAATGGCTACACCTTC
CATYGTPNGYTF
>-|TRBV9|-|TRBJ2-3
TGTGCCAGCAGCGTAGCTGGGGGGCTAGATACGCAGTATTTT
CASSVAGGLDTQYF
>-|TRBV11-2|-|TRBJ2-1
TGTGCCAGCAGCTTGACTACTTACAATGAGCAGTTCTTC
CASSLTTYNEQFF
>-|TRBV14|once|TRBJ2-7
TGTGCCAGCAGCCAACTAGATAGCTCCTACGAGCAGTACTTC
CASSQLDSSYEQYF
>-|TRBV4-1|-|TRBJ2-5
TGCGCCAGCAGCCAAGATCTAGGGGGGGAGACCCAGTACTTC
CASSQDLGGETQYF
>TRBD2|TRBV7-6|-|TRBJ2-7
TGTGCCAGCAGCCCCGGACTAGCGGGAGTGGGGTCCTACGAGCAGTACTTC
CASSPGLAGVGSYEQYF
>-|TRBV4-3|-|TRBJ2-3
TGCGCCAGCAGCCAAGATAATGGGGGCACAGATACGCAGTATTTT
CASSQDNGGTDTQYF
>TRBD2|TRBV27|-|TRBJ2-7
TGTGCCAGCACGAGACTAGCGGGGAAACCGGATTACGAGCAGTACTTC
CASTRLAGKPDYEQYF
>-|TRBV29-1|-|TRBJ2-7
TGCAGCGTTGAGAGCCCAGTCCTGTCTGGCGAGCAGTACTTC
CSVESPVLSGEQYF
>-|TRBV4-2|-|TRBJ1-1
TGTGCCAGCAGCCAAGGGGCCGAGTATGGGATGGACACTGAAGCTTTCTTT
CASSQGAEYGMDTEAFF
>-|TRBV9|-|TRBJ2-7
TGTGCCAGCGGCGGGACTTACGAGCAGTACTTC
CASGGTYEQYF
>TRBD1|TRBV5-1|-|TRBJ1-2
TGCGCCAGCAGCTTGGTCAGAGGGGGCCATGGCTACACCTTC
CASSLVRGGHGYTF